This is a list of T cell receptor beta chains from one sample in a study of blood T cells in healthy people across ages. TCRdb reprocessed the 5' RACE reads with MiXCR, giving one entry per CDR3 protein. Among 800,000 to 950,000 distinct CDR3 sequences, about 37% were seen once, and the ten largest hold under 15%. The sequencing input was blood. The receptors originated from a young man in good health. Each CDR3 is given with its conserved first and last residue. Each record gives: V gene, J gene, clone size, D gene, CDR3 DNA, CDR3 protein. D genes are given only for firm matches. Size tells how often a clone was seen (once, few, many) or the class of an expanded clone, and some rows leave it out.

TRBV11-2	TRBJ1-2	-	TRBD1	TGTGCCAGCAGCTTAACCTTCGGACAGGGACTTAACTATGGCTACACCTTC	CASSLTFGQGLNYGYTF
TRBV20-1	TRBJ1-2	few	-	TGCAGTGCTCCGGGACAATCTAGCTATGGCTACACCTTC	CSAPGQSSYGYTF
TRBV19	TRBJ2-6	-	-	TGTGCCAGTAGTATGATTCTAGGGACTTCTGGGGCCAACGTCCTGACTTTC	CASSMILGTSGANVLTF
TRBV14	TRBJ2-1	-	-	TGTGCCAGCAGCCAAGTTTTGGGGGGCCAGTTCTTC	CASSQVLGGQFF
TRBV2	TRBJ2-5	-	-	TGTGCCAGCAGTGAACTGATTCGGGGGCATGAGCAGTACTTC	CASSELIRGHEQYF
TRBV20-1	TRBJ1-5	few	-	TGCAGTGCTAGAGAGGGGGCGCGAGATCAGCCCCAGCATTTT	CSAREGARDQPQHF
TRBV24-1	TRBJ2-5	-	-	TGTGCCACCATTTACGGCAGGCTTCACGAGACCCAGTACTTC	CATIYGRLHETQYF
TRBV6-2/TRBV6-3	TRBJ2-4	-	-	TGTGCCAGCAGAATACCCGGGACAGCCAAAAACATTCAGTACTTC	CASRIPGTAKNIQYF
TRBV5-1	TRBJ1-2	few	-	TGCGCCAGCAGCCCTGGACGAGGTCGCGGCTACACCTTC	CASSPGRGRGYTF
TRBV20-1	TRBJ1-2	-	-	TGCAGTGCTAGTTCAGGCGACACTAACTATGGCTACACCTTC	CSASSGDTNYGYTF